The T cell receptor beta chain described here comes from a study of blood T cell repertoires in COVID-19. Overall study: Both acute and convalescent COVID-19 samples were obtained from the United States, Italy and Spain. T cells, B-cell-depleted T cells, or PBMCs provided the cDNA or gDNA that served as material.

In the original processing: Amplification of reference gene primers provided the estimated nucleated cell counts. TCRdb's copy holds only in-frame clones and misses some; the assay was immunoSEQ multiplex PCR. That table gives V, J and clone size, and the DNA gave D and trimming. The table records around 70,000 clones, just over 85% of them present only once. V was cut by 0 bases and J by 2 bases, with 10 bases left in between. The CDR3 extends over 16 amino acids. CDR1 and CDR2 from the germline V gene are LGHDT and YNNKEL (reference sequence). The sample comprised peripheral blood. The TCR sequence derives from a human donor in a cohort sampled during active COVID-19. The chain joins TRBV3-1 (or the pseudogene TRBV3-2) to TRBJ2-2; no clear D. This chain's CDR3 is CASSQDRLDNTGELFF. CDR3 nucleotide sequence: TGTGCCAGCAGCCAAGATCGGCTAGATAACACCGGGGAGCTGTTTTTT.